The clone carrying this TCR beta chain has only one observation. V was pared by 0 bases and J by 2 bases, with 12 bases between. The CDR3 sequence is 16 residues long. Germline-derived CDR1 and CDR2 are MGHRA and YSYEKL. The data were taken from a study of blood T cell repertoires in COVID-19. Study in general: Acute and convalescent COVID-19 samples came from the United States, Italy and Spain. Nucleic acid was either cDNA or gDNA, and it came from T cells, B-cell-depleted T cells, or PBMCs.

Sequencing was performed with immunoSEQ multiplex PCR; in TCRdb, only in-frame clones are kept and a portion is missing. Of about 98,000 clones in the sample, around nine tenths were seen once. The sequenced material came from peripheral blood. The clonotype comes from a man over 45 with acute or convalescent COVID-19. The chain recombines TRBV4-1 with TRBJ2-3; tentative D call: TRBD2 (6 bases). The CDR3 region has the DNA TGCGCCAGCAGCCAAGATGGCCTAGCGACCACAGATACGCAGTATTTT. Amino acid sequence: CASSQDGLATTDTQYF.